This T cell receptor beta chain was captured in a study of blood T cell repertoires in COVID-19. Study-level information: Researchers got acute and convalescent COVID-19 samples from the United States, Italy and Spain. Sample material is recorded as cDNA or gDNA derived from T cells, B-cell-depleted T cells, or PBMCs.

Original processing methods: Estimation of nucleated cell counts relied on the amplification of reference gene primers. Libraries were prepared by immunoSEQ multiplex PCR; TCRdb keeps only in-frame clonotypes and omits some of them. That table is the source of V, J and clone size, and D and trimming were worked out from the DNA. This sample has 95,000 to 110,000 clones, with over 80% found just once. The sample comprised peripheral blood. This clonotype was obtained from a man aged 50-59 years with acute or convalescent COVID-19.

CDR3 sequence: CAWGRSYEQYF. The CDR3 coding sequence is TGTGCCTGGGGACGGAGCTACGAGCAGTACTTC. The chain carries TRBV30 and TRBJ2-7; no definite D call. V lost 5 bases and J lost 3, with 8 bases in between. There are 11 residues in the CDR3. The germline CDR1 and CDR2 sequences are GTSNPN and SVGIG (reference sequence).